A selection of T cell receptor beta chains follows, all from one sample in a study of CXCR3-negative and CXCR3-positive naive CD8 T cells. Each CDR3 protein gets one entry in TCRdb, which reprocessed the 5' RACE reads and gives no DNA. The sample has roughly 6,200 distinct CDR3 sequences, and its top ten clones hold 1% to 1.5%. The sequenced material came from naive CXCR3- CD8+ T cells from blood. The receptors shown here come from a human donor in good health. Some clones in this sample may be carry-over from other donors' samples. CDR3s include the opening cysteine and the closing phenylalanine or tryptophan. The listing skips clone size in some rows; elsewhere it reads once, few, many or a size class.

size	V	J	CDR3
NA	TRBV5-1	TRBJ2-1	CASNTGVNYNEQFF
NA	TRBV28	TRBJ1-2	CASSLATDYGYTF
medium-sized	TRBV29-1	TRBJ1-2	CSVMDRDYGYTF
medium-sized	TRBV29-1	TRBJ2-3	CSVEGIRDAGTDTQYF
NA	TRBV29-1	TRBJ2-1	CSVEVRGSGEQFF
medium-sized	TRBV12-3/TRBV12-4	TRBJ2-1	CASSLQGLPYNEQFF
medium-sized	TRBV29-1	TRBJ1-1	CSVEGGQNTEAFF
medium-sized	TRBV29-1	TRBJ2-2	CSVEWRPGTGELFF
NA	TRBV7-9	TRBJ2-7	CASSFTGGETSGPYEQYF
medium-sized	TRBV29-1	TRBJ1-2	CSVAGVHGYTF
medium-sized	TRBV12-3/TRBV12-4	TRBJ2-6	CASSLTQPSGANVLTF